This TCR beta chain is from a study of blood T cell repertoires in COVID-19 (dated by TCRdb to about 2020). Background for the entire study: Collaborator samples came from the United States, Italy and Spain and covered acute and convalescent phases of COVID-19. The prospective study material was composed of cDNA or gDNA derived from T cells, B-cell-depleted T cells, or PBMCs. Subjects who had been exposed to COVID-19, were actively infected with it, or had recovered from it provided the deeply sampled blood TCRbeta repertoires that made up the dataset. A freely available public database, intended as a resource for researchers studying the immune response to SARS-CoV-2, is where the repertoires were released. The samples were drawn from two sources: the first 160 participants of the ongoing ImmuneRACE study, and approximately 1,300 subjects contributed by 6 global collaborators. The sample metadata nearly always contained a de-identified subject ID, COVID-19 status, age in years and sex. HLA class I and class II types, where available, came from metadata supplied by the sample provider rather than from assay-based typing.

Enrolling through a virtual design, the prospective study's participants ranged in age from about 18 to 89 years and lived across some 23 United States geographic areas. To assign participants to cohorts, the prospective study relied on clinical history that participants themselves reported in a screening survey and a study questionnaire. Recovered participants in ImmuneRACE Cohort 3 were defined as having two consecutive negative NP/OP PCR tests, clearance from a healthcare professional, or resolution of symptoms. In the prospective study, mobile phlebotomists collected whole blood, serum and a nasopharyngeal or oropharyngeal swab from each participant. Participants in the prospective study had the option to provide additional blood draws and questionnaires over an approximately 2-month period. Prospective study blood samples were shipped either frozen or at room temperature before DNA extraction.

From the cysteine up to the phenylalanine, the CDR3 has a length of 16 residues. Only the CDR3 region is kept as DNA, spanning 48 bases read in frame from base 1. Looking up the germline V gene yields CDR1 SGHVS and CDR2 FNYEAQ. V is pared back by 4 bases and J by 7 bases, with 20 bases lying between the germline termini. As regards this clone: What this receptor recognizes is not known. No much larger clone exists at a distance of one base, and base qualities are not known.

TCRbeta CDR3 regions were amplified from genomic DNA using the immunoSEQ Assay, a bias-controlled multiplex PCR. The authors processed their data as follows. Nucleated cell counts per sample were estimated from amplification of reference gene primers within the assay. Sequence reads were collapsed and filtered to measure the absolute abundance of every unique TCRbeta CDR3 rearrangement. Productive Simpson clonality was computed per sample as the square root of Simpson's diversity index over productive rearrangements. TCRdb holds this immuneACCESS table with in-frame rearrangements only. Some clones are missing; in checked studies, unresolved V genes explain under half, and the rest has no known cause. V and J calls and clone size are copied from that table; D and trimming were computed from the DNA. The sample data list about 350,000 clones, and about 90% of these were observed just once. Approximately 1% of the sample comes from the top ten.

General findings and caveats noted by the study authors: The amount of clinical and demographic metadata varied by source and participant and was provided uncurated.

The sequence was obtained from a woman between 25 and 40 years old who had recovered from COVID-19. The chain couples TRBV7-6 to TRBJ1-5, with the D gene not clear enough to name. The specimen was PBMCs or T cells enriched from blood (not recorded which). The CDR3 region reads CASSSYPKQIRQPQHF. DNA sequence: TGTGCCAGCAGCTCCTACCCAAAACAGATTAGGCAGCCCCAGCATTTT.